These 20 T cell receptor beta chains came from one sample sequenced in a study of spatial heterogeneity in lung cancer. Time point described: sample taken at primary tumor resection. Sequencing was performed on whole RNA extracted from tumor and nontumor lung tissue, or from frozen PBMC, and the material was left unsorted. TCRdb fed the 5' RACE reads into MiXCR, producing one record per CDR3 protein. The sample yields approximately 7,000 distinct CDR3 sequences, approximately 6% seen once. The sample in question was normal lung tissue next to the tumor, obtained at surgery. The receptors originated from a female donor with early-stage non-small cell lung cancer.

This clonotype was picked up many times. Since it is a stray read in a library aimed at alpha chains, this beta chain has a size that is not meaningful. The J gene is TRBJ1-1, the V gene TRBV20-1; 8 bases are a match to TRBD1. Germline V gene data show CDR1 as DFQATT and CDR2 as SNEGSKA (reference sequence). V lost 0 bases to trimming and J lost 4 bases; unmatched junction nucleotides: 4. The CDR3 has 14 residues. CDR3 in DNA: TGCAGTGCTAGAGAGCAGGGGGCGGGCACTGAAGCTTTCTTT. The encoded protein is CSAREQGAGTEAFF.

As to this clonotype: The library was prepared for alpha chains; this beta chain is a stray read, so its frequency means little. The V call is TRBV12-3 or TRBV12-4, the J call TRBJ2-3, with 9 positions matching TRBD2. Trimming removed 6 bases from V and 2 bases from J; junction bases left unmatched: 3. This CDR3 comprises 14 residues. This CDR3 is CASRVAGATDTQYF. CDR3 bases: TGTGCCAGCAGGGTAGCGGGAGCCACAGATACGCAGTATTTT.

Relative to its sample, this clonotype is medium-sized. Found in a library prepared for alpha chains, this beta chain is an off-target read, and its abundance has little meaning. The chain carries TRBV2 and TRBJ2-2, with D possibly TRBD2 on 5 matching bases. V dropped 8 bases and J dropped 3 bases, with 10 bases sitting between them. Per germline, CDR1 SNHLY and CDR2 FYNNEI. The CDR3 totals 13 residues. CDR3 loop: CASVGDYTGELFF. In nucleotides, the CDR3 is TGTGCCAGCGTCGGGGATTACACCGGGGAGCTGTTTTTT. The whole variable domain, filled in from reference TRBV2 and TRBJ2-2, reads EPEVTQTPSHQVTQMGQEVILRCVPISNHLYFYWYRQILGQKVEFLVSFYNNEISEKSEIFDDQFSVERPDGSNFTLKIRSTKLEDSAMYFCASVGDYTGELFFGEGSRLTVL.

This clonotype is labeled medium-sized. Because the library targeted alpha chains, this beta chain is an off-target read whose size means little. V is TRBV11-2 and J is TRBJ2-1; 11 bases are a match to TRBD2. The CDR3 is 19 amino acids. Looked up from germline, CDR1 is SGHAT and CDR2 is FQNNGV. The ends lost 1 base at V and 0 bases at J; junction bases unmatched: 8. The CDR3 region has the DNA TGTGCCAGCAGCTTAGGACTAGCGGGATACCCCAGCTCCTACAATGAGCAGTTCTTC. This translates into CASSLGLAGYPSSYNEQFF.

By proportion, this clonotype is medium-sized (0.01 to 0.1%). A library prepared for alpha chains yielded this beta chain as an off-target read; its size is of little meaning. The rearrangement joins TRBV28 to TRBJ1-6; D remains unclear. This CDR3 has 17 amino acids. Germline V CDR1 and CDR2: MDHEN, SYDVKM. With 3 bases removed from V and 0 bases from J, the gap between germline ends came to 12 bases. CDR3 sequence: CASSFRLRGSYNSPLHF. In DNA, the CDR3 is TGTGCCAGCAGTTTCCGACTCCGGGGCTCCTATAATTCACCCCTCCACTTT.

By share, this clonotype ranks as medium-sized. Because this beta chain is a stray read in a library intended to capture alpha chains, its abundance should not be given much weight. This sequence joins TRBV28 and TRBJ2-7; D is undetermined. Germline V gene data show CDR1 as MDHEN and CDR2 as SYDVKM. CDR3 length: 13 residues. Trimming pared 3 bases from V and 4 bases from J, leaving 10 bases between. CDR3 residues: CASSFATNYEQYF. In nucleotides, the CDR3 is TGTGCCAGCAGTTTTGCTACCAATTACGAGCAGTACTTC.

Judged by abundance, this clonotype is medium-sized. The library was prepared for alpha chains; this beta chain is a stray read, so its frequency means little. CDR3 residues: CSAPNPTSGGYEQYF. DNA for the CDR3: TGCAGTGCTCCCAACCCGACTAGCGGGGGCTACGAGCAGTACTTC. This chain joins TRBV20-1 and TRBJ2-7, with 12 positions matching TRBD2. The CDR3 has 15 residues. V shed 5 bases, J shed 3 bases, and the junction held 8 bases outside the gene matches. Germline CDR1 DFQATT, CDR2 SNEGSKA (reference sequence).

There are a few counts of this clonotype. This beta chain is an unintended read in a library built for alpha chains; its size means little. The chain joins TRBV7-9 to TRBJ2-2, with D tentatively TRBD1 (6 bases). Germline V CDR1 and CDR2: SEHNR, FQNEAQ (reference sequence). Trimming stripped 5 bases from V and 2 bases from J, with 15 bases between. This CDR3 region has 16 residues. Written as DNA, the CDR3 is TGTGCCAGCAGCCCCCCCGGGACAAGTAACACCGGGGAGCTGTTTTTT. Encoded protein: CASSPPGTSNTGELFF.

This clonotype was picked up a small number of times. The size of this beta chain means little, since it is a stray read in a library made for alpha chains. CDR3: CASSPGLHDTDTQYF. The CDR3 nucleotides read TGTGCCAGCTCACCGGGACTACATGACACAGATACGCAGTATTTT. The chain employs TRBV18 and TRBJ2-3; 7 bases agree with TRBD2. With 3 bases clipped from V and 2 bases from J, the junction kept 5 bases outside the gene matches. Germline V gene data show CDR1 as KGHSH and CDR2 as LQKENI. CDR3 size: 15 residues.

This clonotype was detected many times. In a library made to pick up alpha chains, this beta chain is a stray read with a size that means little. The chain is built from TRBV10-2 and TRBJ2-7; no definite D call. V was clipped by 2 bases and J by 4 bases, with 12 bases between them. This CDR3 comprises 14 residues. Germline values: CDR1 WSHSY, CDR2 SAAADI. CDR3 protein: CASSEPSHSYEQYF. CDR3 sequence (DNA): TGCGCCAGCAGTGAGCCCTCCCACAGTTACGAGCAGTACTTC.

This clonotype was seen ten or more times. Within a library made for alpha chains, this beta chain is off target, and its count is uninformative. The V gene is TRBV11-2, the J gene TRBJ2-7; weak D call: TRBD1 (5 bases). Deletions cut 9 bases from V and 7 bases from J, with 22 bases between. The CDR3 has 14 amino acids. Germline-derived CDR1 and CDR2 are SGHAT and FQNNGV. CDR3 coding DNA: TGTGCCAGTCCGCTCCCAGGTGGGGCCCCGGAGCAGTACTTC. Amino acid sequence: CASPLPGGAPEQYF.

This clonotype was seen ten or more times. This beta chain came through as a stray read in a library set up for alpha chains, and its size says little. The chain is built from TRBV3-1 and TRBJ2-7; D not certain. The V end lost 5 bases, the J end lost 7 bases, and 12 bases lay between the germline ends. The CDR3 totals 12 residues. Looked up from germline, CDR1 is LGHDT and CDR2 is YNNKEL (reference sequence). The CDR3 nucleotides are TGTGCCAGCAGCGCCTCTTCCGGGGAGCAGTACTTC. Translated: CASSASSGEQYF.

This clonotype was recorded at least ten times. This beta chain represents an off-target read in a library built for alpha chains; its size is of limited meaning. Here the CDR3 DNA reads TGTGCCAGCAGCTTATGGACAGGGGTTGAGAATGAGCAGTTCTTC. It is translated as CASSLWTGVENEQFF. The rearrangement links TRBV7-2 to TRBJ2-1, with 9 bases matching TRBD1. V shed 2 bases and J 7 bases; nucleotides not matched to a gene: 6. Germline CDR1 and CDR2: SGHTA and FQGNSA. CDR3 length equals 15 residues.

Notes on this clonotype: This beta chain represents an off-target read in a library built for alpha chains; its size is of limited meaning. V gene TRBV20-1 combines with J gene TRBJ2-5, with TRBD2 matching over 9 bases. The CDR3 extends over 16 amino acids. The V segment lost 2 bases and the J segment 4 bases; nucleotides outside the gene matches: 11. Germline V gives CDR1 DFQATT, CDR2 SNEGSKA (reference sequence). The CDR3 sequence: CSARSLIAGDSETQYF. In DNA, the CDR3 is TGCAGTGCTAGATCCCTGATAGCGGGAGATTCAGAGACCCAGTACTTC.

By sample share, this clonotype is medium-sized (0.01 to 0.1%). Being off target in a library aimed at alpha chains, this beta chain has a size of little meaning. The CDR3 bases are TGCAGTCCAGCACCCGGGACGGACGGTGGGACCTACTCCCGCGAGCAGTACTTC. It encodes CSPAPGTDGGTYSREQYF. The V and J genes are TRBV20-1 and TRBJ2-7; D assignment may be TRBD1 or TRBD2 (5 bases each). The CDR3 length is 18 residues. V gave up 8 bases and J gave up 6 bases, with 35 bases separating them. Germline V lookup: CDR1 DFQATT, CDR2 SNEGSKA (reference sequence).

Judged by abundance, this clonotype is medium-sized. A library made for alpha chains picked up this beta chain off target, so its size means little. The chain couples TRBV20-1 to TRBJ2-6; 9 nucleotides agree with TRBD2. Germline-derived CDR1 and CDR2 are DFQATT and SNEGSKA (reference sequence). The CDR3 totals 15 residues. V gave up 3 bases and J gave up 0 bases; unmatched junction bases: 0. CDR3 nucleotide sequence: TGCAGTGCTAGGACTAGCGGCTCTGGGGCCAACGTCCTGACTTTC. Its translation: CSARTSGSGANVLTF.

This clonotype turned up a few times. This beta chain turned up in a library designed for alpha chains; as an off-target read, its abundance says little. The chain combines TRBV20-1 with TRBJ2-7; no reliable D call. Germline CDR1 reads DFQATT; CDR2 reads SNEGSKA (reference sequence). Between the trimmed V and J ends, which lost 1 base and 5 bases, there was a span of 18 bases. There are 15 residues in the CDR3. Written as DNA, the CDR3 is TGCAGTGCTAGAGCTAACCGCCTAGGACGGAACGAGCAGTACTTC. Translated, it gives CSARANRLGRNEQYF.

Ten or more counts support this clonotype. Since it is a stray read in a library aimed at alpha chains, this beta chain has a size that is not meaningful. The CDR3 nucleotides read TGCAGCGTTGGGCAGGGGCAGCCAGATACGCAGTATTTT. Amino acid sequence: CSVGQGQPDTQYF. The chain joins TRBV29-1 to TRBJ2-3; D may be TRBD1 (6 bases). This CDR3 contains 13 residues. Germline-derived CDR1 and CDR2 are SQVTM and ANQGSEA. Trimming removed 4 bases at V and 4 bases at J, with 12 bases between.

In its sample, this clonotype ranks as medium-sized. The library was prepared for alpha chains; this beta chain is a stray read, so its frequency means little. The gene calls are TRBV20-1 and TRBJ2-1; D call uncertain. CDR3 length equals 11 residues. Germline V lookup: CDR1 DFQATT, CDR2 SNEGSKA (reference sequence). Trimming cost V 6 bases and J 4 bases, with 7 bases left between them. The CDR3 sequence is CSAHGYNEQFF. The CDR3 DNA is TGCAGTGCCCACGGGTACAATGAGCAGTTCTTC.

This clonotype is medium-sized in the sample. This beta chain is an unintended read in a library built for alpha chains; its size means little. The V call is TRBV6-5, the J call TRBJ1-2; D possibly corresponds to TRBD1 (5 bases). The CDR3 totals 18 residues. V was trimmed by 4 bases and J by 1 base, leaving 22 bases between them. Germline V gene lookup returns CDR1 MNHEY and CDR2 SVGAGI. The CDR3 spells CASSLRQRTTQDNYGYTF. CDR3 coding DNA: TGTGCCAGCAGTTTACGACAGAGAACCACGCAAGATAACTATGGCTACACCTTC.